These T cell receptor beta chains were read from a single sample in a study of cytomegalovirus exposure and HLA in healthy donors. The protocol was immunoSEQ multiplex PCR, while the TCRdb copy is restricted to in-frame clones and leaves out a portion. Here the sample spans about 130,000 clones, about 10% being singletons. Sequencing used PBMCs. These receptors were collected from a woman aged 18-30 years in good health and CMV-seropositive. CDR3s include the opening cysteine and the closing phenylalanine or tryptophan. The D gene is left open where the match is weak. Size is stated for part of the rows, as once, few or many counts, or as a class when the clone is expanded.

TGTGCCACCAGCAGAGAACTCCCCGGACAGCCTTACGAGCAGTACTTC | CATSRELPGQPYEQYF | TRBV15 | 16 | . | . | TRBJ2-7
TGTGCCAGCCTGGGACTCACGGTCCCAGAAGCTTTCTTT | CASLGLTVPEAFF | TRBV28 | 13 | few | . | TRBJ1-1
TGCGCCAGCAGTGAGTCTCGGTTGGAGAATACGCAGTATTTT | CASSESRLENTQYF | TRBV10-1 | 14 | . | . | TRBJ2-3
TGTGCCTGGGACGTAGGGGGGGGGACCCAGTACTTC | CAWDVGGGTQYF | TRBV30 | 12 | few | . | TRBJ2-5
TGTGCCAGCTCACCGTCGGGACTAGCGGCACCCTACGAGCAGTACTTC | CASSPSGLAAPYEQYF | TRBV18 | 16 | . | TRBD2 | TRBJ2-7
TGTGCCAGTAGTATACCGGTACAGGGGGCGGGAGATACGCAGTATTTT | CASSIPVQGAGDTQYF | TRBV19 | 16 | few | TRBD1 | TRBJ2-3
TGTGCCAGCAGTGAGCACATTCAAGAGACCCAGTACTTC | CASSEHIQETQYF | TRBV6-1 | 13 | few | . | TRBJ2-5
TGTGCCAGCAGCCAAGGCCGGATAGCGGGAGAAGCTCTTACCTACGAGCAGTACTTC | CASSQGRIAGEALTYEQYF | TRBV4-2 | 19 | . | TRBD2 | TRBJ2-7
TGTGCCAGCCGGGGAGGGGGTGGAACTGAAGCTTTCTTT | CASRGGGGTEAFF | TRBV27 | 13 | few | . | TRBJ1-1
TGTGCCAGCTCATCACAGGGGGACAATCAGCCCCAGCATTTT | CASSSQGDNQPQHF | TRBV18 | 14 | . | TRBD1 | TRBJ1-5
TGTGCCAGTAGTGGGGGGGGCAGGGCTTTTATCGATGAGCAGTTCTTC | CASSGGGRAFIDEQFF | TRBV19 | 16 | . | . | TRBJ2-1
TGTGCCAGTCTCAACAGACTGAACACTGAAGCTTTCTTT | CASLNRLNTEAFF | TRBV19 | 13 | few | . | TRBJ1-1
TGTGCCAGCAGTCCCGCTAGCACCCTCTCCTACGAGCAGTACTTC | CASSPASTLSYEQYF | TRBV6-5 | 15 | few | . | TRBJ2-7
TGTGCCAGCAGTGGACAGGGGGCGAACACTGAAGCTTTCTTT | CASSGQGANTEAFF | TRBV6-1 | 14 | . | TRBD1 | TRBJ1-1
TGTGCCAGTAGTATAGTTGGGGGCGATCAGCCCCAGCATTTT | CASSIVGGDQPQHF | TRBV19 | 14 | few | . | TRBJ1-5
TGCGCCAGCAGCCAAGGAGGGTGGGCGAACACTGAAGCTTTCTTT | CASSQGGWANTEAFF | TRBV4-1 | 15 | few | . | TRBJ1-1
TGTGCCAGCAGTTACTCGACAGGGTCCACTGAAGCTTTCTTT | CASSYSTGSTEAFF | TRBV6-5 | 14 | . | TRBD1 | TRBJ1-1
TGTGCCAGTAGTATCCGCCGGGGGACGCGCGAGACCCAGTACTTC | CASSIRRGTRETQYF | TRBV19 | 15 | few | . | TRBJ2-5
TGCGCCAGCGGCCTGGCCTCAGAAGCTTTCTTT | CASGLASEAFF | TRBV4-1 | 11 | few | . | TRBJ1-1
TGTGCCAGCAGCGTAGGGGATTCAGGGGGCCTCTCTGGAAACACCATATATTTT | CASSVGDSGGLSGNTIYF | TRBV9 | 18 | few | TRBD1 | TRBJ1-3
TGTGCCAGCAGCCGCCAACCTACCGGACTAGCGGGAGAGAAAGAGCAGTTCTTC | CASSRQPTGLAGEKEQFF | TRBV9 | 18 | . | TRBD2 | TRBJ2-1
TGTGCCAGCAGCCAGGAGGCGGGCCTCCATGGCTACACCTTC | CASSQEAGLHGYTF | TRBV4-2 | 14 | . | . | TRBJ1-2
TGTGCCTGGGAGGGCCAAAGCGACGAGCAGTACTTC | CAWEGQSDEQYF | TRBV30 | 12 | . | . | TRBJ2-7
TGTGCCAGCAGTTCCACAGGGGACACCGGGGAGCTGTTTTTT | CASSSTGDTGELFF | TRBV6-5 | 14 | few | TRBD1 | TRBJ2-2
TGTGCCAGCAGCTTGGTAGGGGGACTAGCCGACAATGAGCAGTTCTTC | CASSLVGGLADNEQFF | TRBV7-3 | 16 | . | TRBD2 | TRBJ2-1
TGTGCCAGCAGCTCCCGGGACAGATACAATGAGCAGTTCTTC | CASSSRDRYNEQFF | TRBV5-4 | 14 | few | TRBD1 | TRBJ2-1
TGCGCCAGCAGCTTTAGCGGGAGGGTGCTTGGAGACCAAGAGACCCAGTACTTC | CASSFSGRVLGDQETQYF | TRBV5-1 | 18 | . | TRBD2 | TRBJ2-5
TGTGCCACGTACGGGAGGATTAACTATGGCTACACCTTC | CATYGRINYGYTF | TRBV13 | 13 | . | . | TRBJ1-2
TGTGCTAGCAGCGCCGACTGGGGCCCCTACAATGAGCAGTTCTTC | CASSADWGPYNEQFF | TRBV7-7 | 15 | . | . | TRBJ2-1
TGTGCCAGTAGTATGTTGGGGCACACTGAAGCTTTCTTT | CASSMLGHTEAFF | TRBV19 | 13 | . | . | TRBJ1-1
TGCGCCAGCATCCCCGGACAAGGGTTAGTCAAGAACACTGAAGCTTTCTTT | CASIPGQGLVKNTEAFF | TRBV5-1 | 17 | . | . | TRBJ1-1
TGTGCCAGCAGCCAATGGGACAGCCCCAATGAGCAGTTCTTC | CASSQWDSPNEQFF | TRBV7-2 | 14 | . | TRBD1 | TRBJ2-1
TGTGCCAGTAGTAAAACAGGGGTACGGACTGAAGCTTTCTTT | CASSKTGVRTEAFF | TRBV19 | 14 | few | TRBD1 | TRBJ1-1
TGTGCCAGCAGCGCACTCCTGCACCAAGAGACCCAGTACTTC | CASSALLHQETQYF | TRBV6-1 | 14 | . | . | TRBJ2-5
TGTGCCAGCAGCCTTGACAGCTCCAACACCATATATTTT | CASSLDSSNTIYF | TRBV6-5 | 13 | few | . | TRBJ1-3
TGTGCCAGCAGTCTGCCCCCGCAGGGTAGTCGGGGCTACACCTTC | CASSLPPQGSRGYTF | TRBV28 | 15 | few | . | TRBJ1-2
TGTGCCATCACGCAAGGACAAACATATGGCTACACCTTC | CAITQGQTYGYTF | TRBV10-3 | 13 | . | . | TRBJ1-2
TGTGCCAGCACCTCACAGGGGGAAGCTTTCTTT | CASTSQGEAFF | TRBV28 | 11 | few | TRBD1 | TRBJ1-1
TGTGCCAGCAGCTTAGGACAGGGCGCGGCCGAGCAGTACTTC | CASSLGQGAAEQYF | TRBV5-4 | 14 | . | TRBD1 | TRBJ2-7
TGTGCCAGTGGGGACCCGGGACAGCCCGACTACGAGCAGTACTTC | CASGDPGQPDYEQYF | TRBV19 | 15 | few | TRBD1 | TRBJ2-7
TGCGCCAGCAGCCAAGAAGGGAACAGGGGCTACACAGATACGCAGTATTTT | CASSQEGNRGYTDTQYF | TRBV4-1 | 17 | . | TRBD1 | TRBJ2-3
TGTGCCAGCAGCCCGACAGGCTGGATTGGGACCCAGTACTTC | CASSPTGWIGTQYF | TRBV25-1 | 14 | few | . | TRBJ2-5
TGTGCCAGCAGTGAAGCCTCCACAAGACTTGAAAAACTGTTTTTT | CASSEASTRLEKLFF | TRBV6-1 | 15 | few | . | TRBJ1-4
TGTGCCAGCAGCTTAAATATCCGGAACACTGAAGCTTTCTTT | CASSLNIRNTEAFF | TRBV13 | 14 | few | . | TRBJ1-1
TGTGCCAGCGGCATCTTCGTGCGGACAGGGGGCACAGATACGCAGTATTTT | CASGIFVRTGGTDTQYF | TRBV5-6 | 17 | . | TRBD1 | TRBJ2-3
TGTGCCAGCAGCCAGCCAGGGAATACTGAAGCTTTCTTT | CASSQPGNTEAFF | TRBV14 | 13 | few | . | TRBJ1-1
TGTGCCAGCAGGAGTCAGACTTTCAATCAGCCCCAGCATTTT | CASRSQTFNQPQHF | TRBV6-1 | 14 | . | . | TRBJ1-5
TGCGCCAGCAGCCCAGGGACAGGGATGAACACTGAAGCTTTCTTT | CASSPGTGMNTEAFF | TRBV5-1 | 15 | few | TRBD1 | TRBJ1-1
TGTGCCAGCAGCGAACCCCAGGGTATCAGCAATCAGCCCCAGCATTTT | CASSEPQGISNQPQHF | TRBV6-6 | 16 | . | . | TRBJ1-5
TGTGCCAGCAGTGAGGCAATCAGCTCTGGAAACACCATATATTTT | CASSEAISSGNTIYF | TRBV2 | 15 | . | . | TRBJ1-3
TGTGCCAGCAGGTACAGGGAGGGGAATCAGCCCCAGCATTTT | CASRYREGNQPQHF | TRBV6-4 | 14 | . | . | TRBJ1-5
TGTGCCTGGAGTCGCCGACTAGCTACAGATACGCAGTATTTT | CAWSRRLATDTQYF | TRBV30 | 14 | few | TRBD2 | TRBJ2-3
TGTGCCAGCAGCGGCGGCAATAACAATGAGCAGTTCTTC | CASSGGNNNEQFF | TRBV9 | 13 | . | . | TRBJ2-1
TGTGCCAGCAGCACCGGACTAGCGGGGATCAATGAGCAGTTCTTC | CASSTGLAGINEQFF | TRBV11-3 | 15 | . | TRBD2 | TRBJ2-1
TGTGCTATTGGTCGACAGGGATTCGACGAGCAGTACTTC | CAIGRQGFDEQYF | TRBV12-5 | 13 | few | TRBD1 | TRBJ2-7
TGTGCCAGCAGCCAGGACTTATCACCCTACGAGCAGTACTTC | CASSQDLSPYEQYF | TRBV7-9 | 14 | few | . | TRBJ2-7
TGTGCCAGCAGCCCCCGGTGGACAGGAGTGAACACTGAAGCTTTCTTT | CASSPRWTGVNTEAFF | TRBV5-5 | 16 | few | TRBD1 | TRBJ1-1
TGTGCCAGCAATTGGGGGGGACAGGGACGGTACGAGCAGTACTTC | CASNWGGQGRYEQYF | TRBV25-1 | 15 | . | TRBD1 | TRBJ2-7
TGTGCCAGCAGTTTCAGGACAGATGGAAACACCATATATTTT | CASSFRTDGNTIYF | TRBV28 | 14 | . | . | TRBJ1-3
TGCGCCAGCAGCAATGGACAGGGGTCCTACAATGAGCAGTTCTTC | CASSNGQGSYNEQFF | TRBV5-1 | 15 | . | TRBD1 | TRBJ2-1